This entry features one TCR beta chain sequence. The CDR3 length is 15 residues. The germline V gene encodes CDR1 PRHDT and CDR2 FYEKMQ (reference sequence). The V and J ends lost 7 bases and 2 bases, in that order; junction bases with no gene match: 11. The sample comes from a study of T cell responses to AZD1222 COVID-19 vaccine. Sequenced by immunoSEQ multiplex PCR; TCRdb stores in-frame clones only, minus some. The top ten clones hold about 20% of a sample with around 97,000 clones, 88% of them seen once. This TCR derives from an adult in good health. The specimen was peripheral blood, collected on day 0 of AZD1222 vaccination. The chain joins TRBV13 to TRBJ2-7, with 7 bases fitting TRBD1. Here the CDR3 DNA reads TGTGCCAGCACCCTACAGGGGAGATTTCCCTACGAGCAGTACTTC. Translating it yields CASTLQGRFPYEQYF.